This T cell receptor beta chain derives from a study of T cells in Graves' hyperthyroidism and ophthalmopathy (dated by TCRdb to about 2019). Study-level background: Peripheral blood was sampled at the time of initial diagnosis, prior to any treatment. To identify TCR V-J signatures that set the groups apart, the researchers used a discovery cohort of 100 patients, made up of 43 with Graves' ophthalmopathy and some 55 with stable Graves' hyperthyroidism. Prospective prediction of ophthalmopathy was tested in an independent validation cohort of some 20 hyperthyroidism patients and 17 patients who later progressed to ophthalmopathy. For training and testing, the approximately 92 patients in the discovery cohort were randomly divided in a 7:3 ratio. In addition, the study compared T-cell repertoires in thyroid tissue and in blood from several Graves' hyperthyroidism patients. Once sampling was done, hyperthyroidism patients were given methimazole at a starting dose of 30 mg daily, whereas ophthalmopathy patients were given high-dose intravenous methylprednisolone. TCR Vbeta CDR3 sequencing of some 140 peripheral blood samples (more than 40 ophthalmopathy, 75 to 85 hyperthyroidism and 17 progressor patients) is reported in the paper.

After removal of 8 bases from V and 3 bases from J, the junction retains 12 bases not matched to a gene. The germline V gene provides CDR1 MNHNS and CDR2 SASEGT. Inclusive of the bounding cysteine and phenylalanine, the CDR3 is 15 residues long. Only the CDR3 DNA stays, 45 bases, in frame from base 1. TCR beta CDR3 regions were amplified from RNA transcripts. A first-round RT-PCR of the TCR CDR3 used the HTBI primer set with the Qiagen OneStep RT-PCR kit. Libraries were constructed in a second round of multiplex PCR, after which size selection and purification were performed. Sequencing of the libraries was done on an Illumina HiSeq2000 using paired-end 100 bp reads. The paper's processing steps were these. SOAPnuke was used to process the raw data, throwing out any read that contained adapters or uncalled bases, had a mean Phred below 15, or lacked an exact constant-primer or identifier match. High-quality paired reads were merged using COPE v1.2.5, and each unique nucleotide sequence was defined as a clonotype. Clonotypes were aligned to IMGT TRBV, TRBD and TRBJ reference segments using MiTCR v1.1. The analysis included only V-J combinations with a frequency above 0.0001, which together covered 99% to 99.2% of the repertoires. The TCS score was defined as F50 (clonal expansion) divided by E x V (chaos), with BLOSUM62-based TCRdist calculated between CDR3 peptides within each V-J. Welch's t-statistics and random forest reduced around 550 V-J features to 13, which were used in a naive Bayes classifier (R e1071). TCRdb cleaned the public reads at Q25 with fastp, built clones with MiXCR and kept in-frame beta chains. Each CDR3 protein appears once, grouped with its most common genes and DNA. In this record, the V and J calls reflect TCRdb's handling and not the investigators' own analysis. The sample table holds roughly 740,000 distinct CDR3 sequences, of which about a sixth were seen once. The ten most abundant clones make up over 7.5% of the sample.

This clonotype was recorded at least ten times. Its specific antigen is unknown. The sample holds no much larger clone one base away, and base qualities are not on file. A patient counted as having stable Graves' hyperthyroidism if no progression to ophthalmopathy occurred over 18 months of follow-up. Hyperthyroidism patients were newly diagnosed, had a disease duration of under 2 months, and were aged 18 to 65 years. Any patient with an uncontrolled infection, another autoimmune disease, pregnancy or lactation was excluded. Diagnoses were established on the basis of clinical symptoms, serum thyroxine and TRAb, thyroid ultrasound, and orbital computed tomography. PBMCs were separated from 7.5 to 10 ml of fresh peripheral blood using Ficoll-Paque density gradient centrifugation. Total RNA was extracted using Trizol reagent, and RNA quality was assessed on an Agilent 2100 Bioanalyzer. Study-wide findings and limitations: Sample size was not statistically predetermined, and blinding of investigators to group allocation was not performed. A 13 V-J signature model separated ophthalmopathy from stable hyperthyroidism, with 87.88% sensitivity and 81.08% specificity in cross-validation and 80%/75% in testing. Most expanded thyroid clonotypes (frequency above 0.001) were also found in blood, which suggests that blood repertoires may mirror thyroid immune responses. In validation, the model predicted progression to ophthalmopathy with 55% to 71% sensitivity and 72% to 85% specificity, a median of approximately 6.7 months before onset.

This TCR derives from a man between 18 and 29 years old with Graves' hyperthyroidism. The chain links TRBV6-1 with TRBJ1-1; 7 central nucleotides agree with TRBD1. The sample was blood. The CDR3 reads CASGPGGARDTEAFF. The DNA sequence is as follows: TGTGCCAGCGGCCCAGGGGGTGCGAGGGACACTGAAGCTTTCTTT.